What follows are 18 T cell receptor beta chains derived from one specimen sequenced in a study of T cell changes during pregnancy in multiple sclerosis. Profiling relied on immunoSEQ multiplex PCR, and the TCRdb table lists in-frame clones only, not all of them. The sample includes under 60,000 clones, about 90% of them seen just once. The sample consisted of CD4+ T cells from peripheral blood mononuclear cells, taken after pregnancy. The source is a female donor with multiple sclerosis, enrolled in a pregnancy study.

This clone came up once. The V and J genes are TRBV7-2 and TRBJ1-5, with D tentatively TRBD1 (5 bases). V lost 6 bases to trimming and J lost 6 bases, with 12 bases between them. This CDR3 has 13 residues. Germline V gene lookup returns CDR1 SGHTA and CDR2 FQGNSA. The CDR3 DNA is TGTGCCAGCAGTTTTCAGGGTAGTCAGCCCCAGCATTTT. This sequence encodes CASSFQGSQPQHF.

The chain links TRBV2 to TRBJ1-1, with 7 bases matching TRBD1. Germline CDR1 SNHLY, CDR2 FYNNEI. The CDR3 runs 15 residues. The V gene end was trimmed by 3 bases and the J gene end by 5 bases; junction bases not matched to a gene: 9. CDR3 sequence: CASSDPAQGDTEAFF. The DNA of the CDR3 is TGTGCCAGCAGTGACCCGGCCCAGGGGGATACTGAAGCTTTCTTT.

This CDR3 is CASGLDSYNEQFF. DNA for the CDR3: TGTGCTAGTGGTTTAGACAGCTACAATGAGCAGTTCTTC. The chain joins TRBV12-5 to TRBJ2-1; TRBD1 might be the D (5 bases). The germline CDR1 and CDR2 sequences are LGHNT and FRNRAP. The CDR3 runs 13 residues. The V end was cut by 3 bases, the J end by 3 bases, with 6 bases between.

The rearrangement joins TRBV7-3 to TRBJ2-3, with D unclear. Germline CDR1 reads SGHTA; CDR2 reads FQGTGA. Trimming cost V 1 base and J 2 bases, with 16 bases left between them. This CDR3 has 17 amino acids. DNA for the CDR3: TGTGCCAGCAGCTTAAGAGGCCTGGCTACCTCCACAGATACGCAGTATTTT. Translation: CASSLRGLATSTDTQYF. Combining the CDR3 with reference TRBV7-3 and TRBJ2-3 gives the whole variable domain GAGVSQTPSNKVTEKGKYVELRCDPISGHTALYWYRQSLGQGPEFLIYFQGTGAADDSGLPNDRFFAVRPEGSVSTLKIQRTERGDSAVYLCASSLRGLATSTDTQYFGPGTRLTVL.

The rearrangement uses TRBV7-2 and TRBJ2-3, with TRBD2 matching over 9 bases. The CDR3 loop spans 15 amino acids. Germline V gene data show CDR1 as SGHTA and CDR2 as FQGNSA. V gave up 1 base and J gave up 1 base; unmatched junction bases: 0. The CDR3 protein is CASSLERGGTDTQYF. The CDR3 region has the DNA TGTGCCAGCAGCTTAGAGCGGGGGGGCACAGATACGCAGTATTTT.

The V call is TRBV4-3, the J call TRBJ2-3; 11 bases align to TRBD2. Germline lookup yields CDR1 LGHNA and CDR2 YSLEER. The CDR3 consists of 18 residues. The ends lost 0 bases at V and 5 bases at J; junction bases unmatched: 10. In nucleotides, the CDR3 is TGCGCCAGCAGCCAAGACTGGAGGTATAGCGGGGGGGGAGATACGCAGTATTTT. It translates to CASSQDWRYSGGGDTQYF.

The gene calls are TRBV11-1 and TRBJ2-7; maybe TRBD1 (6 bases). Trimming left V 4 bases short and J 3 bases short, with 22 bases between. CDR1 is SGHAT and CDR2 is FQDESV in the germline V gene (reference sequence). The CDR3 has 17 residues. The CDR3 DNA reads TGTGCCAGCAGCTCCTTATATTCCGGGACACTTTACTACGAGCAGTACTTC. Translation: CASSSLYSGTLYYEQYF.

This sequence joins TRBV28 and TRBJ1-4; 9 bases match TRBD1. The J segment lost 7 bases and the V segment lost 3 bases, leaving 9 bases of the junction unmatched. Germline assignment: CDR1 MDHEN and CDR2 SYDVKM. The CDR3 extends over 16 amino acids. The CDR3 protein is CASSFLPGQGGEKLFF. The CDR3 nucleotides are TGTGCCAGCAGTTTCTTACCGGGACAGGGCGGTGAAAAACTGTTTTTT.

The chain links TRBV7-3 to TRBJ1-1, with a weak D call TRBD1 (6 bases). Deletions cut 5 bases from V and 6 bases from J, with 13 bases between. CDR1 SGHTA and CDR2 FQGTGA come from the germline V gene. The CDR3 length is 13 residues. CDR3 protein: CASSPRRTAEAFF. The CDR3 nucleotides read TGTGCCAGCAGCCCGAGGCGGACAGCTGAAGCTTTCTTT.

The CDR3 loop reads CASSQRTGNQPQHF. The CDR3 DNA follows: TGCGCCAGCAGCCAAAGGACAGGTAATCAGCCCCAGCATTTT. This rearrangement joins TRBV4-3 to TRBJ1-5; 7 bases match TRBD1. With V trimmed by 2 bases and J by 4 bases, 2 bases remained unmatched. Germline V gives CDR1 LGHNA, CDR2 YSLEER. The CDR3 loop spans 14 amino acids.

The CDR3 DNA reads as TGTGCCAGCTCACTCGGACAGGGGGACATTCAGCCCCAGCATTTT. Translated, it gives CASSLGQGDIQPQHF. The chain employs TRBV18 and TRBJ1-5; 10 bases match TRBD1. Germline CDR1 is KGHSH and CDR2 is LQKENI. V dropped 4 bases and J dropped 6; count of bases not matched to a gene: 6. CDR3 size: 15 residues.

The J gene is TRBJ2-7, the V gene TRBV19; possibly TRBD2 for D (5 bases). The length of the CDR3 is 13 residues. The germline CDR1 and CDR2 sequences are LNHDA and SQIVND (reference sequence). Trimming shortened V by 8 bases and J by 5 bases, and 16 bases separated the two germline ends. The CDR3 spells CASGREGGNEQYF. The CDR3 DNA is TGTGCCAGTGGCCGGGAAGGTGGCAACGAGCAGTACTTC.

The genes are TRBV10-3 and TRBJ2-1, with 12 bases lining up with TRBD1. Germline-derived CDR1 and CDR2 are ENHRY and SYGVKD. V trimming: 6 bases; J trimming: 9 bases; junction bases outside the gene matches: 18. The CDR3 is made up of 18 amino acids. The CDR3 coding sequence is TGTGCCATCAGACCGGGACAGGGGGCCAGAGCCGACTGGAGTGAGCAGTTCTTC. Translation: CAIRPGQGARADWSEQFF.

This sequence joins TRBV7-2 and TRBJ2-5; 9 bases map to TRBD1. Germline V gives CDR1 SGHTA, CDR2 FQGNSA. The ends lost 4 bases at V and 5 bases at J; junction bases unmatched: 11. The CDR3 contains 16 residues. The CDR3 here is CASSSQGQGRAETQYF. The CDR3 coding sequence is TGTGCCAGCAGCTCTCAAGGACAGGGGAGGGCGGAGACCCAGTACTTC.

In DNA form, the CDR3 reads TGCGCCAGCAAAGAGGTGGGCACTGAAGCTTTCTTT. It yields the protein CASKEVGTEAFF. V gene TRBV5-1 combines with J gene TRBJ1-1; D is undetermined. This CDR3 comprises 12 residues. Trimming removed 6 bases at V and 4 bases at J, with 10 bases between. The germline V gene encodes CDR1 SGHRS and CDR2 YFSETQ.

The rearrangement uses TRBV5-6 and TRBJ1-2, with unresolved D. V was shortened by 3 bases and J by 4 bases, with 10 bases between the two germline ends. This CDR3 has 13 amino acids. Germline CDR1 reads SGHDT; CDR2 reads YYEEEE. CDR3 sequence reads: CASSSRGFYGYTF. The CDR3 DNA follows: TGTGCCAGCAGCTCGCGAGGGTTCTATGGCTACACCTTC. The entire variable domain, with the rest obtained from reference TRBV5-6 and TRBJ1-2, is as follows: DAGVTQSPTHLIKTRGQQVTLRCSPKSGHDTVSWYQQALGQGPQFIFQYYEEEERQRGNFPDRFSGHQFPNYSSELNVNALLLGDSALYLCASSSRGFYGYTFGSGTRLTVV.

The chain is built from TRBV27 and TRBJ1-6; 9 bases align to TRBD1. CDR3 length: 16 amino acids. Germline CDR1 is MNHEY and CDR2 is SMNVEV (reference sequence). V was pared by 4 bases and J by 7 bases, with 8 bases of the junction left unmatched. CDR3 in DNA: TGTGCCAGCAGTTCGACACGGGACAGGGCAAATTCACCCCTCCACTTT. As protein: CASSSTRDRANSPLHF.

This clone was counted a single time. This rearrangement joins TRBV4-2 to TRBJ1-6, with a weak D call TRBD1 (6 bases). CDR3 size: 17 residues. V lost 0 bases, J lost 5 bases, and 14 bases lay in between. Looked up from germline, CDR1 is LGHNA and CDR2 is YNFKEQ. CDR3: CASSQDLRGANNSPLHF. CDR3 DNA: TGTGCCAGCAGCCAAGATTTACGGGGGGCAAATAATTCACCCCTCCACTTT.